The 23 T cell receptor beta chains in this list originate from one sample, sequenced in a study of immune evolution from preneoplasia to lung adenocarcinoma. Using immunoSEQ multiplex PCR, the repertoire was profiled, and TCRdb retains in-frame clones only, with some absent. The data contain roughly 38,000 clones, 74% of them singletons. Material: FFPE invasive lung adenocarcinoma tissue. The receptors stem from a person aged 55-75 years with lung adenocarcinoma.

This rearrangement joins TRBV11-3 to TRBJ2-7, with a tentative D call TRBD1 (5 bases). The V end was cut by 5 bases, the J end by 4 bases, with 9 bases between. Germline V gene lookup returns CDR1 SGHNT and CDR2 YENEEA. This CDR3 is 12 amino acids long. The CDR3 DNA follows: TGTGCCAGCAGCAAAACAGGATACGAGCAGTACTTC. Encoded protein: CASSKTGYEQYF.

This rearrangement joins TRBV12-1 to TRBJ1-1. TRBV12-1 is a documented pseudogene. The CDR3 has 15 residues. The CDR3 sequence is CASSTPGPLNTEAFF. The CDR3, as DNA: TGTGCCAGCAGTACCCCGGGCCCCCTGAACACTGAAGCTTTCTTT.

This clone turned up a few times. The chain couples TRBV7-8 to TRBJ1-2; D ambiguous. The germline V gene has CDR1 SGHVS and CDR2 FQNEAQ. V lost 3 bases and J 2 bases, leaving 4 bases between the germline ends. The CDR3 has 12 amino acids. The CDR3 nucleotides read TGTGCCAGCAGCTTCAGGAACTATGGCTACACCTTC. Translating it yields CASSFRNYGYTF. Combining the CDR3 with reference TRBV7-8 and TRBJ1-2 gives the whole variable domain GAGVSQSPRYKVAKRGQDVALRCDPISGHVSLFWYQQALGQGPEFLTYFQNEAQLDKSGLPSDRFFAERPEGSVSTLKIQRTQQEDSAVYLCASSFRNYGYTFGSGTRLTVV.

The chain carries TRBV5-8 and TRBJ2-7; 7 bases map to TRBD2. Per germline, CDR1 SGHTS and CDR2 YDEGEE. V shed 5 bases and J 2 bases; nucleotides not matched to a gene: 10. The CDR3 covers 15 residues. The CDR3 reads CASSSPGRLTYEQYF. The CDR3 DNA follows: TGTGCCAGCAGTTCCCCCGGGAGGCTAACCTACGAGCAGTACTTC.

The gene calls are TRBV13 and TRBJ2-3; D uncertain. Per the germline V gene, CDR1 is PRHDT and CDR2 is FYEKMQ (reference sequence). Trimming shortened V by 4 bases and J by 8 bases, and 10 bases separated the two germline ends. CDR3 length: 12 amino acids. CDR3 sequence: CASSSDPSTQYF. CDR3 sequence (DNA): TGTGCCAGCAGCTCGGACCCTAGTACGCAGTATTTT.

The CDR3 nucleotides are TGCGCCAGCAGCCAAGACCCTAGGGGACAAGAGACCCAGTACTTC. Amino acid sequence: CASSQDPRGQETQYF. The chain has TRBV4-3 and TRBJ2-5; a possible D gene is TRBD1 (5 bases). This CDR3 comprises 15 residues. Germline lookup yields CDR1 LGHNA and CDR2 YSLEER. V lost 0 bases, J lost 2 bases, and 10 bases lay in between.

V and J are TRBV7-3 and TRBJ2-5; no clear D. This CDR3 comprises 13 residues. V gave up 6 bases and J gave up 5 bases, with 13 bases separating them. Germline CDR1 is SGHTA and CDR2 is FQGTGA. The CDR3 bases are TGTGCCAGCAGTACCGCGGTGGGGGAGACCCAGTACTTC. Its protein is CASSTAVGETQYF. Filled out from reference TRBV7-3 and TRBJ2-5, the complete variable domain reads GAGVSQTPSNKVTEKGKYVELRCDPISGHTALYWYRQSLGQGPEFLIYFQGTGAADDSGLPNDRFFAVRPEGSVSTLKIQRTERGDSAVYLCASSTAVGETQYFGPGTRLLVL.

CDR3 loop: CASSTQTGGLQPQHF. The CDR3 region has the DNA TGTGCCAGCAGCACTCAGACAGGGGGTCTTCAGCCCCAGCATTTT. The chain joins TRBV7-9 to TRBJ1-5; 9 positions match TRBD1. Germline loops: CDR1 SEHNR, CDR2 FQNEAQ (reference sequence). The CDR3 covers 15 residues. The V segment lost 5 bases and the J segment 6 bases; nucleotides outside the gene matches: 8.

The genes are TRBV6-6 and TRBJ1-5; D perhaps matches TRBD1 (5 bases). This CDR3 region has 16 residues. Germline V gene lookup returns CDR1 MNHNY and CDR2 SVGAGI (reference sequence). Trimming pared 7 bases from V and 2 bases from J, leaving 18 bases between. The CDR3 DNA reads as TGTGCCAGCAAGAATACGCCAGGGATGCGCAATCAGCCCCAGCATTTT. Its protein product is CASKNTPGMRNQPQHF.

The gene calls are TRBV7-9 and TRBJ1-2; unclear D gene. Trimming stripped 3 bases from V and 4 bases from J, with 12 bases between. This CDR3 is 14 amino acids long. Looked up from germline, CDR1 is SEHNR and CDR2 is FQNEAQ (reference sequence). Here the CDR3 reads CASSLEQTPYGYTF. CDR3 in DNA: TGTGCCAGCAGCTTGGAACAGACCCCCTATGGCTACACCTTC.

Only one count was recorded for this clone. The chain links TRBV7-2 to TRBJ1-2; D perhaps matches TRBD1 (5 bases). V was cut by 5 bases and J by 5 bases, with 18 bases left in between. The germline V gene encodes CDR1 SGHTA and CDR2 FQGNSA. The CDR3 is made up of 15 amino acids. The CDR3 nucleotides read TGTGCCAGCAGCCCCCGGCAGGGACCTCTTTATGGCTACACCTTC. Protein sequence: CASSPRQGPLYGYTF.

This clone came up once. This chain connects TRBV18 to TRBJ1-4; 7 nucleotides align to TRBD1. The germline V gene has CDR1 KGHSH and CDR2 LQKENI. CDR3 length: 16 residues. V gave up 3 bases and J gave up 7 bases; unmatched junction bases: 11. The CDR3 sequence is CASSPSTTGYGEKLFF. The CDR3 nucleotides read TGTGCCAGCTCACCCAGTACGACAGGGTACGGTGAAAAACTGTTTTTT.

The rearrangement links TRBV7-2 to TRBJ1-4, with 8 positions matching TRBD1. Trimming cost V 5 bases and J 4 bases; bases outside gene matches: 6. CDR3 length: 15 residues. CDR1 SGHTA and CDR2 FQGNSA come from the germline V gene. The CDR3 nucleotides read TGTGCCAGCAGCGGACGGACAGGGAATAATGAAAAACTGTTTTTT. Amino acid sequence: CASSGRTGNNEKLFF.

The chain joins TRBV7-9 to TRBJ2-7, with D possibly TRBD1 on 8 matching bases. Germline-derived CDR1 and CDR2 are SEHNR and FQNEAQ (reference sequence). The CDR3 is made up of 14 amino acids. V was pared by 6 bases and J by 2 bases, with 14 bases between. CDR3: CASSKQGGAYEQYF. In nucleotides, the CDR3 is TGTGCCAGCAGTAAACAGGGGGGGGCCTACGAGCAGTACTTC.

This chain joins TRBV5-6 and TRBJ2-7, with unresolved D. Germline CDR1 SGHDT, CDR2 YYEEEE. The ends were cut back, 4 bases at V and 2 bases at J, with 10 bases in the middle. The CDR3 runs to 13 residues. CDR3 DNA: TGTGCCAGCAGCCCCGGCCGGGCCTACGAGCAGTACTTC. Protein: CASSPGRAYEQYF.

This clone was counted a few times. The CDR3 is CAWSDRDSAQFF. Written as DNA, the CDR3 is TGTGCCTGGAGTGACCGGGACTCCGCGCAGTTCTTC. J is TRBJ2-1 and V is TRBV30, with D perhaps matching TRBD2 (6 bases). CDR3 length equals 12 residues. With 1 base removed from V and 12 bases from J, the gap between germline ends came to 13 bases. CDR1 and CDR2 from the germline V gene are GTSNPN and SVGIG (reference sequence).

The CDR3: CASTSSTEAFF. In nucleotides, the CDR3 is TGTGCCAGCACTAGTAGCACTGAAGCTTTCTTT. V gene TRBV28 combines with J gene TRBJ1-1; D gene ambiguous. V was pared by 7 bases and J by 4 bases, with 7 bases between. The CDR3 has 11 amino acids. Germline V gene sequence: CDR1 MDHEN, CDR2 SYDVKM.

The chain couples TRBV6-1 to TRBJ2-5; the match to TRBD2 covers 10 bases. CDR1 and CDR2 (germline): MNHNS, SASEGT. The CDR3 loop spans 14 amino acids. With 5 bases clipped from V and 2 bases from J, the junction kept 2 bases outside the gene matches. CDR3 sequence: CASSFSGRQETQYF. The CDR3, as DNA: TGTGCCAGCAGTTTTAGCGGGAGGCAAGAGACCCAGTACTTC.

V is TRBV21-1 and J is TRBJ2-7. TRBV21-1 is reported as a pseudogene. The CDR3 extends over 15 amino acids. CDR3 in amino acids: CASSSRPPRGYEQYF. CDR3 bases: TGTGCCAGCAGCAGCAGGCCACCTAGAGGATACGAGCAGTACTTC.

The V and J genes are TRBV9 and TRBJ1-1; tentatively, D is TRBD1 (6 bases). V shed 3 bases and J shed 1 base, with 13 bases lying between them. Germline CDR1 is SGDLS and CDR2 is YYNGEE. The CDR3 length is 15 residues. The CDR3 DNA follows: TGTGCCAGCAGCGCAAAGGGACACCAGAACACTGAAGCTTTCTTT. It codes for CASSAKGHQNTEAFF.

This clone has a handful of counts. This chain links TRBV18 with TRBJ2-1; 8 bases align to TRBD2. V trimming: 4 bases; J trimming: 5 bases; junction bases outside the gene matches: 10. The CDR3 consists of 16 residues. Germline values: CDR1 KGHSH, CDR2 LQKENI. Written as DNA, the CDR3 is TGTGCCAGCTCACTGCAAGCAGCGGGGGCCAACAATGAGCAGTTCTTC. Its translation: CASSLQAAGANNEQFF.

The chain joins TRBV9 to TRBJ2-1; 7 bases map to TRBD2. V shed 7 bases and J 2 bases; nucleotides not matched to a gene: 9. This CDR3 comprises 15 residues. Germline lookup yields CDR1 SGDLS and CDR2 YYNGEE. CDR3 sequence (DNA): TGTGCCAGCGGTCGGAGCGGGAACCCCTACAATGAGCAGTTCTTC. Protein sequence: CASGRSGNPYNEQFF.

CDR3 nucleotide sequence: TGTGCTAGTGCCTCCATCGGGGAGCTGTTTTTT. It is translated as CASASIGELFF. The chain joins TRBV12-5 to TRBJ2-2; D is ambiguous. The germline V gene has CDR1 LGHNT and CDR2 FRNRAP. CDR3 length equals 11 residues. V dropped 7 bases and J dropped 7 bases, with 7 bases sitting between them. The complete variable domain, with remaining parts taken from reference TRBV12-5 and TRBJ2-2, reads DARVTQTPRHKVTEMGQEVTMRCQPILGHNTVFWYRQTMMQGLELLAYFRNRAPLDDSGMPKDRFSAEMPDATLATLKIQPSEPRDSAVYFCASASIGELFFGEGSRLTVL.